This T cell receptor beta chain was recorded in a study of blood T cell repertoires in COVID-19. Background on the study: Acute and convalescent COVID-19 specimens originated in the United States, Italy and Spain. The cDNA or gDNA used as material had been derived from T cells, B-cell-depleted T cells, or PBMCs.

How the authors handled the data: The assay estimated nucleated cells by amplifying reference gene primers. TCRdb keeps only in-frame clones here, not all; method: immunoSEQ multiplex PCR. For V, J and clone size, that table is used; D and trimming come from the DNA. Of under 350,000 clones listed, 85% are singletons. The length of the CDR3 is 14 residues. Germline CDR1 and CDR2: SGHTA and FQGNSA. The germline V and J ends were trimmed by 3 bases and 7 bases, with 13 bases remaining between them. The origin of this receptor is a human donor in a cohort sampled during active COVID-19. The sequenced sample was peripheral blood. The chain is built from TRBV7-2 and TRBJ1-5; the D gene is possibly TRBD1 (5 bases). The CDR3 DNA reads TGTGCCAGCAGCTTTGATGGGGCCGGGCAGCCCCAGCATTTT. Translating gives CASSFDGAGQPQHF.